This T cell receptor beta chain is drawn from a study of cytomegalovirus exposure and HLA in healthy donors (dated by TCRdb to 2017 to 2019). For the wider study: An earlier analysis of about 530 of the donors reported about 300 Gb of sequence data and approximately 120 million unique TCR beta sequences obtained from around 190 million T cells. To study patterns of TCR occurrence, a later analysis re-analyzed previously published TCR beta repertoires from 650 to 750 donors and added high-resolution HLA genotyping. The study aimed to test whether cataloging public T cell receptors could reveal signatures of past pathogen exposure. HLA typing covered class I and class II loci at four-digit resolution. Donor age, sex, ethnicity and CMV serostatus were compiled together with the repertoire data. The later analysis used no new phenotypic data to find candidate immune exposures, relying instead on TCR beta sequences and their occurrence across donors. Several DR-DQ haplotypes were treated as single units for association and clustering because of strong linkage in the cohort. The study used immunosequencing to profile the T cell repertoires of 670 or so subjects and linked those repertoires to cytomegalovirus serostatus. Among roughly 370 genotyped donors of the cohort, an average of approximately 240,000 unique TCR beta nucleotide sequences were sequenced per donor, around 20% of them non-productive. In addition to the first cohort of about 650 subjects, a separate validation cohort of under 150 different subjects was used. To decide whether each TCR beta V gene segment behaved as functional or pseudogenic, an earlier analysis of approximately 620 of the donors relied on high-throughput TCR beta sequencing. A later genetic analysis took genome-wide SNP genotypes for about three fifths of the 666 donors and used that subset as a discovery cohort. Every discovery cohort repertoire had been produced on one sequencing platform. The number of donors typed differed by locus, with 629-630 for A, B, C, DRB1 and DQB1, approximately 500 for DQA1, about 610 for DPA1, and some 440 for DPB1. High-throughput TCR immunosequencing, statistical association of individual TCRs with disease status, and machine learning were combined to predict cytomegalovirus infection status. Of the 398 genotyped donors, 81% fell in the genetic ancestry cluster associated with self-reported Caucasian donors. About 310 gigabases of sequencing data and approximately 93 million unique TCR sequences were included in an early release covering over 600 HLA-typed donors. Beyond this particular receptor, the publication reports: Because counts were too low, about 18 rarely observed V segments, including chromosome 9 orphons, were excluded from the earlier analysis of 587 of the donors. An association between a missense DCLRE1C variant and V-gene and J-gene trimming of TCR beta chains was found in a later genetic analysis and replicated in an independent cohort. Strong co-occurrence of HLA alleles, especially DR and DQ, made assigning TCR associations to individual alleles difficult. At a false discovery rate of 0.05, a later analysis linked under 20,000 TCR beta sequences to specific HLA alleles. In vitro tests confirmed that a few of the cytomegalovirus-associated TCR beta chains recognize cytomegalovirus antigens. Only TCR beta chains were sequenced in this cohort, and the absence of alpha or paired-chain data limited detectable features. The study listed around 160 TCR beta chains as associated with cytomegalovirus. In a later analysis, HLA-associated TCR beta chains showed more clonal expansion and lower generation probabilities than non-associated chains that were equally common. Most TCR sequences were seen in very few donors, while some public TCRs were found in many individuals. A later genetic analysis reported fewer N-insertions in productive TCRs among donors in an Asian-associated ancestry cluster than the roughly 620-donor mean. The authors suggested that the approach could potentially be extended to other disease states and immunological phenotypes. Roughly uniform sequencing depth across donors was assumed in presence/absence analyses, although this assumption may not hold. Correlated functional status among segregating V segments might be attributable to linkage disequilibrium, but an unknown experimental factor could not be ruled out. Immune exposure information for the cohort was limited to CMV serostatus. In an earlier analysis of more than 500 of the donors, most TCR beta V segments appeared in productive rearrangements about 90% or about 30% of the time, broadly matching IMGT annotations. Because some donors lacked HLA typing at each locus, the association tests relied only on the typed subset. The classifier was reported to diagnose cytomegalovirus status with high specificity and sensitivity in both the original and validation cohorts. According to a later analysis, parvovirus B19, influenza, CMV and Epstein-Barr virus appeared linked to several top co-occurrence clusters. A further reported finding was that TCR beta sequences accurately predicted the HLA-A and HLA-B alleles for most subjects in the first cohort. A cluster of highly shared sequence variants was judged likely to represent a technical artifact of the sequencing pipeline. Because the 87-base-pair reads could not distinguish some IMGT-functional V segments, including TRBV6-2 and TRBV6-3, those segments were excluded. According to a later analysis, TCR association rates differed among HLA loci, with DRB1 alleles showing the most associated TCRs and HLA-C alleles showing the fewest. According to a later analysis, most CMV-associated TCR beta chains appeared to be HLA-restricted, and the HLA associations seemed to be driven largely by CMV exposure.

In regard to this clone: The clone's antigen remains unknown. No qualities accompany the bases; no much larger clone lies one base away.

Library prep was done by the immunoSEQ multiplex PCR assay. The multiplex PCR relied on a mix of 60 forward primers for TCR Vbeta segments and 13 reverse primers for TCR Jbeta segments. Amplification of the CDR3 region of rearranged TCR beta genes was performed with a multiplex PCR assay on genomic DNA. The Illumina HiSeq System was used to sequence the amplified TCR beta libraries as 87-base-pair reads. The authors processed their data as follows. A later analysis counted tens of millions of unique TCR beta chains across the 650 to 700 repertoires, and around 12 million of these chains were shared by at least two donors. A nearest-neighbor algorithm error-corrected the raw reads and collapsed the reads into unique sequences, merging closely related sequences to remove PCR and sequencing errors. Alignment of CDR3 sequences to IMGT reference sequences was used to assign V, D and J gene segments. For a sequence to be retained, a match of at least six nucleotides was required to both a V gene segment and a J gene segment. A rearrangement counted as productive if the CDR3 had no stop codons and remained in frame with V and J, and every other rearrangement counted as non-productive. CDR3 was defined according to IMGT convention as the region running from the second conserved V-encoded cysteine to the conserved J-encoded phenylalanine. The earlier analysis of roughly 590 of the donors excluded any sequence lacking an unambiguous match to a single V gene segment. In an earlier analysis of approximately 550 of the donors, V segments were called functional above 56.7% productive rearrangements and were called segregating when the between-donor standard deviation exceeded 5%. A statistical classification framework was built for diagnosing cytomegalovirus status from the catalog of TCR beta chain sequences. In a later analysis, V and J genes were assigned by comparing TCR nucleotide sequences against IMGT/GENE-DB human TR gene sequences. A later analysis assigned CDR3 sequences and most-parsimonious VDJ recombination scenarios with the TCRdist pipeline. In a later analysis, each TCR beta chain was defined by its CDR3 amino acid sequence together with its V-gene family, and reads lacking a unique V-gene family were excluded. As a way to deal with suspected cross-contamination and a sequencing artifact, a later analysis dropped 450 to 700 nucleotide sequences that were highly shared and had low generation probability. In a later analysis, a clonal expansion index was calculated for each public chain from normalized within-repertoire ranks of inferred template counts. A later analysis computed generation probabilities with a VDJ recombination model fitted to out-of-frame rearrangements, and checked the results against IGoR. In a later analysis, TCR-TCR, TCR-HLA and TCR-CMV co-occurrence was scored with hypergeometric tests, and a repertoire-size bias correction was applied to TCR pairs. In a later analysis, false discovery rates were estimated by permuting HLA or CMV assignments 20 times. In a later analysis, co-occurring TCRs were grouped using DBSCAN, and TCRdist sequence similarity was added for clustering within HLA-allele-positive subsets. Repertoires with fewer than 30,000 or more than 120,000 public chains, plus five repertoires with anomalous nucleotide sharing, were excluded from co-occurrence clustering. TCRdb carries this immuneACCESS record with in-frame sequences only. Its versions omit some clonotypes, under half of them owing to an unresolved V gene in the studies checked, with the rest unexplained. V and J calls and clone size are copied from that table; D and trimming were computed from the DNA. A total of about 61,000 clones appear in this sample, 80% to 90% of them only once. The ten largest clonotypes hold less than 1.5% of the sample.

CDR3 length: 15 amino acids, cysteine to phenylalanine. The entry retains the CDR3 DNA only, 45 bases that are in frame from base 1. V is trimmed back by 2 bases and J by 3 bases, and the junction contains 5 bases that no gene match accounts for. Via the germline V gene, CDR1 is MGHDK and CDR2 SYGVNS. The cohort was made up of approximately 670 healthy bone marrow donors. At the time of sampling, every cohort member was nominally healthy, though immune exposures that went unrecorded were likely present. The donor was CMV seronegative and was included in the group of under 450 seronegative cohort members. Every donor gave a peripheral blood sample, and the peripheral blood mononuclear cells from that sample were used for TCR beta sequencing. The Qiagen DNeasy Blood Extraction Kit was used to extract genomic DNA from the blood cell samples.

This receptor was identified in a man aged 18 to 29 in good health and CMV-seronegative. The material sequenced was PBMCs. The sequence links TRBV25-1 to TRBJ2-5, and 8 bases in between align with TRBD2. The CDR3 loop reads CASSELSGGKETQYF. The DNA reads TGTGCCAGCAGTGAACTGAGCGGGGGAAAAGAGACCCAGTACTTC.